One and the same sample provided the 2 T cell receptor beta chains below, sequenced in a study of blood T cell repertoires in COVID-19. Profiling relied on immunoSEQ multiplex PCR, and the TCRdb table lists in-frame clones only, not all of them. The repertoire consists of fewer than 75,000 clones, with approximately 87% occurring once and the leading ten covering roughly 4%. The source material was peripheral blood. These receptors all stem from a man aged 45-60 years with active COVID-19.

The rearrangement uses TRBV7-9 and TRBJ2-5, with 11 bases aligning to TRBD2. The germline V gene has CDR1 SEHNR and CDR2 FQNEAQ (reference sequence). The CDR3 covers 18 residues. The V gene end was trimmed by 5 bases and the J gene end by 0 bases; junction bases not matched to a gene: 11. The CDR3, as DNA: TGTGCCAGCAGCCCTTTGGGCCCTAGCGGGGGGTACCAAGAGACCCAGTACTTC. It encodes CASSPLGPSGGYQETQYF.

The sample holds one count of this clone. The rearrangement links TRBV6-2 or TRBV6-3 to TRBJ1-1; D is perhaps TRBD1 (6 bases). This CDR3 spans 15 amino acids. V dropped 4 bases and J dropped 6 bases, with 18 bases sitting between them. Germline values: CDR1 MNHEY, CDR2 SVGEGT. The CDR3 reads CASSSWGGRVAEAFF. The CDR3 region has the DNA TGTGCCAGCAGTTCCTGGGGGGGGCGGGTCGCTGAAGCTTTCTTT.